The clone carrying this T cell receptor (beta chain) occurred once. The sample's time point: patch test 3, about 24 weeks after DPC sensitization. As to treatment: therapeutic diphenylcyclopropenone sensitization with weekly scalp DPC. Each donor was an alopecia patient between 18 and 70 years of age who qualified for DPC. MiXCR, run by TCRdb on the RACE reads, gives a single entry per CDR3 protein. The top ten hold around 2.3% of the sample, which has 150,000 to 200,000 distinct CDR3 sequences, about 27% seen once. The entry originates in a study of human T cells and chemical hapten exposure. Trimming removed 2 bases from V and 6 bases from J, with 20 bases in between. The CDR3 runs to 16 residues. The germline V gene encodes CDR1 MNHEY and CDR2 SVGEGT.

The specimen comprised whole blood, sampled in connection with sensitization to the hapten diphenylcyclopropenone (DPC). The chain combines TRBV6-2 or TRBV6-3 with TRBJ2-7, with D tentatively TRBD1 (6 bases). The TCR was taken from a woman younger than 35 with alopecia areata. Some clones in this sample may be carry-over from other donors' samples. The CDR3 here is CASSYGGHQTGGEQYF. CDR3 nucleotides: TGTGCCAGCAGTTACGGGGGACACCAAACCGGAGGCGAGCAGTACTTC.